These T cell receptor beta chains were read from a single sample in a study of T-cell reconstitution after alpha-beta-depleted transplantation in children. TCRdb redid the calling of the PCR reads with MiXCR, one entry per CDR3 protein. The table lists about 980,000 distinct CDR3 sequences, about 29% of them singletons. This sample comprised PBMCs, mostly from graft donor cells, obtained 360 days after TCRalphabeta/CD19-depleted stem cell transplant. Source of these receptors: a boy younger than two who had a stem cell transplant for SCID, so the T cells may come from the graft donor. The CDR3 runs from the conserved cysteine through the conserved F or W. Fields, in order: clone size, J gene, D gene, V gene, CDR3 protein, CDR3 DNA. The D gene is left open where the match is weak. Part of the rows lack a size; the others show once, few, many or a class for expanded clones.

abundance: -
j_gene: TRBJ1-2
d_gene: -
v_gene: TRBV5-1
CDR3aa: CASSPGASLFYGYTF
CDR3nt: TGCGCCAGCAGCCCCGGGGCAAGCCTGTTCTATGGCTACACCTTC

abundance: -
j_gene: TRBJ2-2
d_gene: -
v_gene: TRBV28
CDR3aa: CASSRRRDTGELFF
CDR3nt: TGTGCCAGCAGTAGGAGAAGGGACACCGGGGAGCTGTTTTTT

abundance: few
j_gene: TRBJ1-2
d_gene: -
v_gene: TRBV20-1
CDR3aa: CSHPGPIYGYTF
CDR3nt: TGCAGTCATCCCGGACCGATCTATGGCTACACCTTC

abundance: -
j_gene: TRBJ2-2
d_gene: TRBD2
v_gene: TRBV2
CDR3aa: CALSGTSSTGELFF
CDR3nt: TGTGCACTCTCCGGGACTAGCTCCACCGGGGAGCTGTTTTTT

abundance: -
j_gene: TRBJ1-1
d_gene: -
v_gene: TRBV7-9
CDR3aa: CASSLGWGRATEAFF
CDR3nt: TGTGCCAGCAGCTTAGGATGGGGTCGGGCCACTGAAGCTTTCTTT

abundance: -
j_gene: TRBJ1-1
d_gene: -
v_gene: TRBV2
CDR3aa: CASSEARVQGTEAFF
CDR3nt: TGTGCCAGCAGTGAAGCCCGGGTCCAGGGCACTGAAGCTTTCTTT

abundance: -
j_gene: TRBJ2-3
d_gene: TRBD2
v_gene: TRBV20-1
CDR3aa: CSARAPTGTRGVTDTQYF
CDR3nt: TGCAGTGCTAGAGCCCCAACGGGTACGCGGGGGGTCACAGATACGCAGTATTTT

abundance: -
j_gene: TRBJ2-1
d_gene: -
v_gene: TRBV24-1
CDR3aa: CATSDPYPHAYNEQFF
CDR3nt: TGTGCCACCAGTGACCCCTACCCCCACGCCTACAATGAGCAGTTCTTC

abundance: -
j_gene: TRBJ2-1
d_gene: TRBD2
v_gene: TRBV29-1
CDR3aa: CSVGKRLAGNEQFF
CDR3nt: TGCAGCGTTGGAAAGAGACTAGCGGGTAATGAGCAGTTCTTC

abundance: -
j_gene: TRBJ2-4
d_gene: TRBD2
v_gene: TRBV20-1
CDR3aa: CSAFPLAGGLDAKNIQYF
CDR3nt: TGCAGTGCCTTTCCCCTAGCGGGGGGGCTCGACGCCAAAAACATTCAGTACTTC

abundance: few
j_gene: TRBJ2-3
d_gene: TRBD2
v_gene: TRBV20-1
CDR3aa: CSASTSGVGTDTQYF
CDR3nt: TGCAGTGCTAGTACTAGCGGGGTGGGGACAGATACGCAGTATTTT

abundance: -
j_gene: TRBJ2-7
d_gene: -
v_gene: TRBV5-1
CDR3aa: CASSPSATGYEQYF
CDR3nt: TGCGCCAGCAGCCCCTCCGCGACAGGTTACGAGCAGTACTTC

abundance: few
j_gene: TRBJ2-7
d_gene: -
v_gene: TRBV4-3
CDR3aa: CASSQADSREQYF
CDR3nt: TGCGCCAGCAGCCAAGCAGATAGCCGCGAGCAGTACTTC

abundance: -
j_gene: TRBJ2-3
d_gene: -
v_gene: TRBV10-3
CDR3aa: CAISRGTVNRGSTDTQYF
CDR3nt: TGTGCCATCAGTAGGGGGACAGTTAATCGGGGGAGCACAGATACGCAGTATTTT

abundance: -
j_gene: TRBJ2-7
d_gene: -
v_gene: TRBV7-6
CDR3aa: CASSLYRPGLSYEQYF
CDR3nt: TGTGCCAGCAGCTTATATAGGCCAGGTTTGTCCTACGAGCAGTACTTC

abundance: few
j_gene: TRBJ2-1
d_gene: TRBD2
v_gene: TRBV5-1
CDR3aa: CASGAGGYNEQFF
CDR3nt: TGCGCCAGCGGGGCGGGGGGCTACAATGAGCAGTTCTTC

abundance: -
j_gene: TRBJ2-3
d_gene: TRBD2
v_gene: TRBV6-1
CDR3aa: CASASGGVGTDTQYF
CDR3nt: TGTGCCAGCGCTAGCGGAGGTGTGGGAACAGATACGCAGTATTTT

abundance: -
j_gene: TRBJ1-2
d_gene: -
v_gene: TRBV24-1
CDR3aa: CATSDFDYGYTF
CDR3nt: TGTGCCACCAGTGATTTTGACTATGGCTACACCTTC

abundance: -
j_gene: TRBJ2-5
d_gene: -
v_gene: TRBV20-1
CDR3aa: CSAQNTGTETQYF
CDR3nt: TGCAGTGCTCAAAACACAGGGACTGAGACCCAGTACTTC

abundance: -
j_gene: TRBJ1-2
d_gene: -
v_gene: TRBV13
CDR3aa: CASSVAPGTYGYTF
CDR3nt: TGTGCCAGCAGCGTAGCCCCAGGGACCTATGGCTACACCTTC

abundance: -
j_gene: TRBJ2-1
d_gene: -
v_gene: TRBV4-2
CDR3aa: CASSQDMTTNNEQFF
CDR3nt: TGTGCCAGCAGCCAAGATATGACTACCAACAATGAGCAGTTCTTC

abundance: -
j_gene: TRBJ2-1
d_gene: TRBD1
v_gene: TRBV4-2
CDR3aa: CASSPGVDREKWRTYNEQFF
CDR3nt: TGTGCCAGCAGCCCAGGTGTGGACAGGGAGAAGTGGAGGACCTACAATGAGCAGTTCTTC